This T cell receptor beta chain originates from a study of shared clonotypes between healthy human individuals. Details on this clone: Distinct nucleotide sequences in the sample also encode this CDR3.

CDR3 length: 13 amino acids. V lost 2 bases and J lost 2, with 4 bases in between. The germline V gene has CDR1 SGHVS and CDR2 FQNEAQ. Sequenced by immunoSEQ multiplex PCR; TCRdb stores in-frame clones only, minus some. The sample holds approximately 480,000 clones, approximately 79% seen once. Sequencing used PBMCs. The sequence was obtained from a woman aged 40 to 49 in good health. Some clones in this sample may be carry-over from other donors' samples. V usage is TRBV7-8 and J usage is TRBJ1-5; D unresolved. This chain's CDR3 is CASSLSGNQPQHF. The CDR3 DNA reads TGTGCCAGCAGCTTATCTGGCAATCAGCCCCAGCATTTT.